This record covers a single TCR gamma chain. Its antigen target is currently unknown. This sequence may be a read error, since a much larger clone differs from it by one base. The sample carries other DNA sequences with the same CDR3. Genomic DNA was extracted with the QIAamp DNA FFPE tissue kit from ten 5-um FFPE scrolls per case. To test whether coeliac disease could be classified from the TCR repertoire, the study used duodenal biopsies that were formalin-fixed paraffin-embedded, fully anonymised, and surplus to diagnostic needs. This entry comes from a study of intestinal T cells in coeliac disease (dated by TCRdb to between 2020 and 2021). Describing the broader study: Coeliac patients were much younger than controls, with mean ages of about 16.0 versus 59 years in the TRG cohort. The TCR-delta (TRD) cohort included duodenal biopsies from approximately 11 coeliac disease patients and approximately 11 non-coeliac controls. Duodenal biopsies from about 35 coeliac disease patients and approximately 23 non-coeliac controls were included in a second, larger TCR-gamma (TRG) cohort.

Library generation was performed with multiplex PCR. Sequencing took place on an Ion Torrent PGM. TRG repertoires were amplified from 150 to 250 ng of biopsy DNA using the LymphoTrack kit, whose primers carry Illumina adapters. TRG amplicons were cleaned up with AMPure XP beads, measured on a 2100 Bioanalyzer, and combined in equimolar amounts. An Ion PGM instrument was used to sequence the TRG libraries. From the authors' description of their analysis: FastX removed reads in which more than 10% of nucleotides fell below the per-patient third-quartile quality score. IMGT/HighV-QUEST was used to align the reads, assigning V, D and J genes, identifying CDR3 regions and assessing functionality. Sequences were converted to amino acids, and every sequence predicted to be non-functional was removed. The CDR3s were broken into kmers both with and without positional annotation, PCA was run on the kmer frequencies, and the samples were clustered using every one of the 1023 combinations of PCs 1-10. Classification was validated by leave-one-out cross-validation, re-optimising parameters on the remaining samples each time. Shannon diversity was calculated with the vegan R package from repeated random subsamples, each the size of the lowest read count. TCRdb called clones afresh from the public reads with CATT; identical DNA rows were later merged. The V and J calls shown here were made by TCRdb, not taken from the authors' results. This sample lists around 820 gamma-chain clones; 35% to 50% were detected once. Roughly a sixth of the sample belongs to the ten largest clones.

The full study reports these points: Repeated CDR3 amino acid sequences could not be distinguished from PCR duplicates. FFPE-derived DNA was found to be relatively degraded, and loss of a proportion of TCR sequences in each sample was likely caused by this degradation. Coeliac and control groups differed significantly in age, although an age-split analysis did not yield significant classification. All 20 or so biopsies in training were correctly classified by TRD kmer-based clustering, and a leave-one-out accuracy of about 92% was reported. TRG clustering correctly classified most of the 54 biopsies (approximately 94%), with a reported leave-one-out accuracy of around 87%.

The CDR3 runs 18 residues from the cysteine to the phenylalanine. The sequence is cut down to CDR3 DNA, 54 bases in frame from base 1. Trimmed from V: 8 bases; trimmed from J: 4 bases; junction bases lacking a gene match: 20. The sample consisted of a duodenal biopsy. This receptor was identified in a human donor with celiac disease. The chain was built from TRGV10 and TRGJP1. TRGV10 carries the ORF label, with uncertain function. At the DNA level, the sequence is TGTGCTGCGTGGGATTATTCCCCCCACTCCATCACTGGTTGGTTCAAGATATTT. This translates into CAAWDYSPHSITGWFKIF.